This is a list of T cell receptor beta chains from one sample in a study of beta chain features in type 1 diabetes. Only in-frame clones appear in the TCRdb table, and some are missing; sequencing was by immunoSEQ multiplex PCR. The table has 150,000 to 200,000 clones, roughly 65% seen once. The sample comprised naive CD4+ T cells from blood. Receptors were obtained from a man under 40 with type 1 diabetes. CDR3s include the opening cysteine and the closing phenylalanine or tryptophan. The order of the fields is J gene, V gene, clone size, D gene, CDR3 DNA, CDR3 protein. D genes are given only for firm matches. For some rows the clone size is stated as once, few or many, or as a class when expanded; others skip it.

J gene: TRBJ1-5; V gene: TRBV30; clone size: -; D gene: -; CDR3 DNA: TGTGCCTGGAGTGTAGGCCGGCAGCCCCAGCATTTT; CDR3 protein: CAWSVGRQPQHF
J gene: TRBJ2-5; V gene: TRBV5-1; clone size: -; D gene: -; CDR3 DNA: TGCGCCAGCAGCCGGACAATCGCCCAAGAGACCCAGTACTTC; CDR3 protein: CASSRTIAQETQYF
J gene: TRBJ2-3; V gene: TRBV29-1; clone size: -; D gene: -; CDR3 DNA: TGCAGCGTTGTTTCTTATTGGGGGAGCACAGATACGCAGTATTTT; CDR3 protein: CSVVSYWGSTDTQYF
J gene: TRBJ1-4; V gene: TRBV9; clone size: -; D gene: -; CDR3 DNA: TGTGCCAGCAGCGTAGGGGTGCGGGACCATAATGAAAAACTGTTTTTT; CDR3 protein: CASSVGVRDHNEKLFF
J gene: TRBJ1-6; V gene: TRBV9; clone size: once; D gene: -; CDR3 DNA: TGTGCCAGCAGCGTACTGGAGGGCGGGTCACCCCTCCACTTT; CDR3 protein: CASSVLEGGSPLHF
J gene: TRBJ2-2; V gene: TRBV10-3; clone size: -; D gene: -; CDR3 DNA: TGTGCCATCAGGCCCTTATCCGACTACACCGGGGAGCTGTTTTTT; CDR3 protein: CAIRPLSDYTGELFF
J gene: TRBJ2-5; V gene: TRBV18; clone size: -; D gene: -; CDR3 DNA: TGTGCCAGCTCACCACTAGCCCAAGAGACCCAGTACTTC; CDR3 protein: CASSPLAQETQYF
J gene: TRBJ1-4; V gene: TRBV29-1; clone size: -; D gene: -; CDR3 DNA: TGCAGCGTTGTGTGGAGGGGGAGTGAAAAACTGTTTTTT; CDR3 protein: CSVVWRGSEKLFF
J gene: TRBJ2-7; V gene: TRBV28; clone size: -; D gene: -; CDR3 DNA: TGTGCCAGCAGGATGACAGGGAGGTACGAGCAGTACTTC; CDR3 protein: CASRMTGRYEQYF
J gene: TRBJ1-6; V gene: TRBV6-5; clone size: -; D gene: TRBD1; CDR3 DNA: TGTGCCAGCACCAGAACAGGGGACAGATATTCACCCCTCCACTTT; CDR3 protein: CASTRTGDRYSPLHF
J gene: TRBJ2-5; V gene: TRBV7-2; clone size: -; D gene: TRBD2; CDR3 DNA: TGTGCCAGCAGCCGAGCTAGCGGGGGGGCTGAGACCCAGTACTTC; CDR3 protein: CASSRASGGAETQYF
J gene: TRBJ2-3; V gene: TRBV30; clone size: few; D gene: -; CDR3 DNA: TGTGCCTGGAGCCGCGGGACGGCCACAGATACGCAGTATTTT; CDR3 protein: CAWSRGTATDTQYF
J gene: TRBJ1-2; V gene: TRBV2; clone size: -; D gene: TRBD1; CDR3 DNA: TGTGCCAGCAGCCAGGGGGACTATGGCTACACCTTC; CDR3 protein: CASSQGDYGYTF
J gene: TRBJ2-5; V gene: TRBV2; clone size: -; D gene: -; CDR3 DNA: TGTGCCACCAGTGAGTACGGCCAAGAGACCCAGTACTTC; CDR3 protein: CATSEYGQETQYF
J gene: TRBJ2-1; V gene: TRBV18; clone size: -; D gene: TRBD2; CDR3 DNA: TGTGCCAGCTCCCCTAGCGGGGGCCTTCGGAATGAGCAGTTCTTC; CDR3 protein: CASSPSGGLRNEQFF
J gene: TRBJ2-1; V gene: TRBV5-1; clone size: -; D gene: -; CDR3 DNA: TGCGCCAGCAGCTTTACTAGCCCTTACAATGAGCAGTTCTTC; CDR3 protein: CASSFTSPYNEQFF
J gene: TRBJ2-5; V gene: TRBV9; clone size: -; D gene: -; CDR3 DNA: TGTGCCAGCAGCGTAGAACCGAGACAAGAGACCCAGTACTTC; CDR3 protein: CASSVEPRQETQYF
J gene: TRBJ1-2; V gene: TRBV6-1; clone size: few; D gene: -; CDR3 DNA: TGTGCCAGCAGTGATCAGGCGAGGGGCTACACCTTC; CDR3 protein: CASSDQARGYTF
J gene: TRBJ2-2; V gene: TRBV12-5; clone size: -; D gene: TRBD1; CDR3 DNA: TGTGCTAGTGGGACGGGACAGTTGAACACCGGGGAGCTGTTTTTT; CDR3 protein: CASGTGQLNTGELFF
J gene: TRBJ1-5; V gene: TRBV29-1; clone size: -; D gene: -; CDR3 DNA: TGCAGCGTAAGAATGGGGGATCAGCCCCAGCATTTT; CDR3 protein: CSVRMGDQPQHF
J gene: TRBJ1-4; V gene: TRBV5-1; clone size: few; D gene: -; CDR3 DNA: TGCGCCAGCAGCTTGGGGCCGACAGGTGGTAATGAAAAACTGTTTTTT; CDR3 protein: CASSLGPTGGNEKLFF
J gene: TRBJ2-5; V gene: TRBV5-4; clone size: -; D gene: TRBD1; CDR3 DNA: TGTGCCGGAAGGGACAGCAACCAAGAGACCCAGTACTTC; CDR3 protein: CAGRDSNQETQYF
J gene: TRBJ1-1; V gene: TRBV29-1; clone size: -; D gene: TRBD1; CDR3 DNA: TGCAGCACCGTGCAGGGGGCTACGAACACTGAAGCTTTCTTT; CDR3 protein: CSTVQGATNTEAFF
J gene: TRBJ2-7; V gene: TRBV7-2; clone size: -; D gene: -; CDR3 DNA: TGTGCCAGCAGCCGTGCTGGGGGGATCTCGGACGAGCAGTACTTC; CDR3 protein: CASSRAGGISDEQYF
J gene: TRBJ1-5; V gene: TRBV29-1; clone size: -; D gene: -; CDR3 DNA: TGCAGCGTTCGGGCTACCTTCAATCAGCCCCAGCATTTT; CDR3 protein: CSVRATFNQPQHF
J gene: TRBJ2-7; V gene: TRBV10-1; clone size: -; D gene: -; CDR3 DNA: TGCGCCAGCAATATATCCGAGGGCAGCTACGAGCAGTACTTC; CDR3 protein: CASNISEGSYEQYF
J gene: TRBJ2-7; V gene: TRBV15; clone size: few; D gene: TRBD1; CDR3 DNA: TGTGCCACCAGATCCGCAGGGGGCGCGTACGAGCAGTACTTC; CDR3 protein: CATRSAGGAYEQYF
J gene: TRBJ1-2; V gene: TRBV29-1; clone size: few; D gene: -; CDR3 DNA: TGCAGCGTTGTACCAGGGGAGGATGGCTACACCTTC; CDR3 protein: CSVVPGEDGYTF
J gene: TRBJ1-5; V gene: TRBV2; clone size: -; D gene: -; CDR3 DNA: TGTGCCAGCACCGTACATGAGGAGGAGCCCCAGCATTTT; CDR3 protein: CASTVHEEEPQHF
J gene: TRBJ2-7; V gene: TRBV6-6; clone size: -; D gene: TRBD1; CDR3 DNA: TGTGCCAGCAGCCTCGGACAGGGGACCTACGAGCAGTACTTC; CDR3 protein: CASSLGQGTYEQYF
J gene: TRBJ1-1; V gene: TRBV29-1; clone size: -; D gene: -; CDR3 DNA: TGCAGCGTTGAAGCAGGGGCCACTGAAGCTTTCTTT; CDR3 protein: CSVEAGATEAFF
J gene: TRBJ1-6; V gene: TRBV4-3; clone size: -; D gene: -; CDR3 DNA: TGCGCCAGCAGCCAAGAGTCCTATAATTCACCCCTCCACTTT; CDR3 protein: CASSQESYNSPLHF
J gene: TRBJ2-4; V gene: TRBV7-8; clone size: -; D gene: TRBD1; CDR3 DNA: TGTGCCAGCAGCGGGAGGACAGGGGGAACCAAAAACATTCAGTACTTC; CDR3 protein: CASSGRTGGTKNIQYF
J gene: TRBJ1-4; V gene: TRBV7-9; clone size: -; D gene: -; CDR3 DNA: TGTGCCAGCAGCTTAGGTAGCTGGGGTGAAAAACTGTTTTTT; CDR3 protein: CASSLGSWGEKLFF
J gene: TRBJ2-7; V gene: TRBV10-3; clone size: few; D gene: -; CDR3 DNA: TGTGCCATCAGCGGACGGGGAAGCTCCTACGAGCAGTACTTC; CDR3 protein: CAISGRGSSYEQYF
J gene: TRBJ2-1; V gene: TRBV9; clone size: -; D gene: TRBD2; CDR3 DNA: TGTGCCAGCAGCGTAGGGGCTAGCGGGAGCTCCTACAATGAGCAGTTCTTC; CDR3 protein: CASSVGASGSSYNEQFF
J gene: TRBJ2-1; V gene: TRBV23-1; clone size: -; D gene: -; CDR3 DNA: TGCGCCAGCAGTCAGCGTGATAATGAGCAGTTCTTC; CDR3 protein: CASSQRDNEQFF
J gene: TRBJ2-1; V gene: TRBV19; clone size: -; D gene: -; CDR3 DNA: TGTGCCAGTAGTGAAGACCTCCCCCCAGAGCAGTTCTTC; CDR3 protein: CASSEDLPPEQFF
J gene: TRBJ2-1; V gene: TRBV7-9; clone size: few; D gene: TRBD2; CDR3 DNA: TGTGCCAGCAGTTTACTAGCGGGGGAATACAATGAGCAGTTCTTC; CDR3 protein: CASSLLAGEYNEQFF
J gene: TRBJ2-1; V gene: TRBV29-1; clone size: few; D gene: TRBD1; CDR3 DNA: TGCAGCGTCCGGGACAGGGTAAATGAGCAGTTCTTC; CDR3 protein: CSVRDRVNEQFF
J gene: TRBJ2-3; V gene: TRBV9; clone size: few; D gene: TRBD2; CDR3 DNA: TGTGCCAGCAGCGTAGAACCTAGCGGGCGCACAGATACGCAGTATTTT; CDR3 protein: CASSVEPSGRTDTQYF